These T cell receptor beta chains were read from a single sample in a study of response to subunit inactivated influenza vaccine. Via MiXCR, TCRdb re-called the RT-PCR reads, giving one row per CDR3 protein. This table has about 500,000 distinct CDR3 sequences, approximately 15% appearing once. Sample: CD4+ T cells sorted from PBMCs, taken less than 30 months after vaccination. The receptor source for this set is a man aged 45 to 70 who received an inactivated influenza vaccine. Both conserved end residues are part of each CDR3. The order of the fields is J gene, CDR3 length, V gene, CDR3 protein.

j_call: TRBJ2-3
cdr3_length: 19
v_call: TRBV4-1
cdr3_aa: CASSQDYSGGAPSTDTQYF

j_call: TRBJ2-5
cdr3_length: 15
v_call: TRBV20-1
cdr3_aa: CSASVSGSYQETQYF

j_call: TRBJ2-2
cdr3_length: 13
v_call: TRBV12-5
cdr3_aa: CASALQGSGELFF

j_call: TRBJ2-2
cdr3_length: 14
v_call: TRBV9
cdr3_aa: CASSVSANTGELFF

j_call: TRBJ2-1
cdr3_length: 13
v_call: TRBV5-5
cdr3_aa: CASSLSERSSEFF

j_call: TRBJ2-7
cdr3_length: 17
v_call: TRBV6-1
cdr3_aa: CASSDPAGVTYPHEQYF

j_call: TRBJ2-7
cdr3_length: 16
v_call: TRBV20-1
cdr3_aa: CSARPIRTSGLYEQYF

j_call: TRBJ2-2
cdr3_length: 17
v_call: TRBV5-1
cdr3_aa: CASSKGQPIRETGELFF

j_call: TRBJ2-1
cdr3_length: 15
v_call: TRBV28
cdr3_aa: CASTRLGTAYNEQFF

j_call: TRBJ2-5
cdr3_length: 15
v_call: TRBV20-1
cdr3_aa: CSAAVVGRTQETQYF